This is a list of T cell receptor beta chains from one sample in a study of cytotoxic CD8 clonotypes in ibrutinib-treated CLL. Method: immunoSEQ multiplex PCR; TCRdb's copy keeps in-frame clones and lacks some. The profile shows 140,000 to 150,000 clones, about 76% of them singletons. Source: PBMCs, taken after 24 months of ibrutinib treatment. Source of these receptors: a human donor with chronic lymphocytic leukemia. The CDR3 runs from the conserved cysteine through the conserved F or W. D genes are given only for firm matches. The size field is filled for only some rows; it gives once, few, many or a size class.

clone_size: once
v_call: TRBV4-1
j_call: TRBJ2-3
d_call: TRBD2
cdr3_length: 16
cdr3_nt: TGCGCCAGCAGCCAAGGGCCGGGACTAGCGCCAGATACGCAGTATTTT
cdr3_aa: CASSQGPGLAPDTQYF

clone_size: once
v_call: TRBV5-1
j_call: TRBJ1-1
d_call: TRBD1
cdr3_length: 16
cdr3_nt: TGCGCCAGCAGCCCGGGCTCCACAGGGGGCGGTACTGAAGCTTTCTTT
cdr3_aa: CASSPGSTGGGTEAFF

clone_size: -
v_call: TRBV10-3
j_call: TRBJ2-3
d_call: -
cdr3_length: 13
cdr3_nt: TGTGCCATCAGGCAGGGGAGCACAGATACGCAGTATTTT
cdr3_aa: CAIRQGSTDTQYF

clone_size: -
v_call: TRBV5-4
j_call: TRBJ2-3
d_call: -
cdr3_length: 14
cdr3_nt: TGTGCCAGCAGCTTGACGGGGATCGCAGATACGCAGTATTTT
cdr3_aa: CASSLTGIADTQYF

clone_size: -
v_call: TRBV6-5
j_call: TRBJ1-2
d_call: -
cdr3_length: 13
cdr3_nt: TGTGCCAGCAGGCCTACAGGGCCATATGGCTACACCTTC
cdr3_aa: CASRPTGPYGYTF

clone_size: -
v_call: TRBV5-1
j_call: TRBJ1-1
d_call: TRBD1
cdr3_length: 13
cdr3_nt: TGCGCCACCGGACAGGGGGCGGGCACTGAAGCTTTCTTT
cdr3_aa: CATGQGAGTEAFF

clone_size: -
v_call: TRBV19
j_call: TRBJ1-2
d_call: TRBD1
cdr3_length: 15
cdr3_nt: TGTGCCAGTAGTAACGCGCGGACAGGCACCTATGGCTACACCTTC
cdr3_aa: CASSNARTGTYGYTF

clone_size: -
v_call: TRBV4-1
j_call: TRBJ2-3
d_call: TRBD2
cdr3_length: 16
cdr3_nt: TGCGCCAGCAGCCAAGTGCGGGGGGAGCTCACAGATACGCAGTATTTT
cdr3_aa: CASSQVRGELTDTQYF

clone_size: -
v_call: TRBV15
j_call: TRBJ2-6
d_call: TRBD1
cdr3_length: 18
cdr3_nt: TGTGCCACCAGCCACTGGACAGGGGGCGCGTACGGGGCCAACGTCCTGACTTTC
cdr3_aa: CATSHWTGGAYGANVLTF

clone_size: -
v_call: TRBV9
j_call: TRBJ2-3
d_call: -
cdr3_length: 15
cdr3_nt: TGTGCCAGCAGCCAAATCGCGGAGGGCACAGATACGCAGTATTTT
cdr3_aa: CASSQIAEGTDTQYF

clone_size: -
v_call: TRBV7-9
j_call: TRBJ2-6
d_call: TRBD1
cdr3_length: 15
cdr3_nt: TGTGCCAGCAGCGCAGGGGGACCCGAGGCCAACGTCCTGACTTTC
cdr3_aa: CASSAGGPEANVLTF

clone_size: -
v_call: TRBV10-3
j_call: TRBJ1-1
d_call: TRBD1
cdr3_length: 14
cdr3_nt: TGTGCCATCAGTGCCACAGGGGGAGAGACTGAAGCTTTCTTT
cdr3_aa: CAISATGGETEAFF

clone_size: -
v_call: TRBV28
j_call: TRBJ2-7
d_call: -
cdr3_length: 14
cdr3_nt: TGTGCCAGCAGTTTCGGGGGTCTCTCCTACGAGCAGTACTTC
cdr3_aa: CASSFGGLSYEQYF

clone_size: -
v_call: TRBV4-1
j_call: TRBJ1-5
d_call: -
cdr3_length: 15
cdr3_nt: TGCGCCAGCAGCCAAGATTTGAACATTGGTCAGCCCCAGCATTTT
cdr3_aa: CASSQDLNIGQPQHF

clone_size: -
v_call: TRBV14
j_call: TRBJ1-4
d_call: -
cdr3_length: 13
cdr3_nt: TGTGCCAACTACGGGGCAACTAATGAAAAACTGTTTTTT
cdr3_aa: CANYGATNEKLFF

clone_size: -
v_call: TRBV6-1
j_call: TRBJ1-4
d_call: TRBD1
cdr3_length: 15
cdr3_nt: TGTGCCAGCAGAGCCACCGGGACAGGGGATGAAAAACTGTTTTTT
cdr3_aa: CASRATGTGDEKLFF

clone_size: many
v_call: TRBV27
j_call: TRBJ1-2
d_call: TRBD1
cdr3_length: 16
cdr3_nt: TGTGCCAGCAGTTTGGGCAGGGGGCCCTCTAACTATGGCTACACCTTC
cdr3_aa: CASSLGRGPSNYGYTF